This paragraph covers one T cell receptor (beta chain) sequence. Its antigen remains unknown. CDR3 size: 17 residues. V was pared by 6 bases and J by 7 bases, with 13 bases of the junction left unmatched. CDR1 and CDR2 (germline): SNHLY, FYNNEI. The data were taken from a study of cytomegalovirus exposure and HLA in healthy donors. Points from the study as a whole: A later look showed TCR association rates differing by HLA locus, highest for DRB1 and lowest for HLA-C. The authors listed around 150 TCR beta chains as cytomegalovirus-associated.

It was with 60 Vbeta and 13 Jbeta primers that the PCR ran. The protocol was immunoSEQ multiplex PCR, while the TCRdb copy is restricted to in-frame clones and leaves out a portion. The sample has 55,000 or so clones. The TCR originated in a woman aged 45-65 years in good health and CMV-seropositive. Sequenced material: PBMCs. The V call is TRBV2, the J call TRBJ1-6, with 9 bases that match TRBD1. This chain's CDR3 is CASRGRGQGTWNSPLHF. The CDR3 bases are TGTGCCAGCAGGGGTCGGGGACAGGGCACGTGGAATTCACCCCTCCACTTT.